This entry concerns a single T cell receptor (beta chain). The data were taken from a study of PD-1 blockade in classical Hodgkin lymphoma. All patients relapsed after autologous stem cell transplantation, and brentuximab vedotin exposure varied. Sequenced by immunoSEQ multiplex PCR; TCRdb stores in-frame clones only, minus some. Of fewer than 15,000 clones detected, around four fifths appear once; the ten largest clones hold 24%. The ends were cut back, 1 base at V and 8 bases at J, with 6 bases in the middle. CDR1 SGHDT and CDR2 YYEEEE come from the germline V gene. This CDR3 has 11 residues. Source: peripheral blood mononuclear cells (PBMCs), taken at baseline. The TCR sequence derives from a human donor with classical Hodgkin lymphoma. V usage is TRBV5-6 and J usage is TRBJ1-1; D unresolved. This CDR3 is CASSLWGEAFF. The DNA for the CDR3 is TGTGCCAGCAGCTTGTGGGGAGAAGCTTTCTTT.